These 24 T cell receptor beta chains came from one sample sequenced in a study of cytomegalovirus exposure and HLA in healthy donors. PCR involved 60 Vbeta and 13 Jbeta primers. Using immunoSEQ multiplex PCR, the repertoire was profiled, and TCRdb retains in-frame clones only, with some absent. The top ten hold approximately 2% of the sample, which has roughly 100,000 clones, 65% to 75% seen once. Material: PBMCs. The receptors were sampled from a woman in her forties in good health and CMV-seronegative.

The V and J genes are TRBV18 and TRBJ1-1; D call uncertain. The germline V gene has CDR1 KGHSH and CDR2 LQKENI. V lost 3 bases and J 4 bases, leaving 12 bases between the germline ends. This CDR3 spans 14 amino acids. The CDR3 nucleotides read TGTGCCAGCTCACCTAGGGAGGGAGGCACTGAAGCTTTCTTT. Translation: CASSPREGGTEAFF.

The chain recombines TRBV9 with TRBJ2-1; 9 bases fit TRBD2. V dropped 0 bases and J dropped 9; count of bases not matched to a gene: 7. CDR1 is SGDLS and CDR2 is YYNGEE in the germline V gene. This CDR3 region has 15 residues. CDR3 sequence: CASSVGSGRRGEQFF. The CDR3 nucleotides are TGTGCCAGCAGCGTAGGTAGCGGGAGACGAGGTGAGCAGTTCTTC.

This clone has more than one count but fewer than ten. The chain combines TRBV14 with TRBJ2-3, with a weak D call TRBD2 (6 bases). The germline V gene encodes CDR1 SGHDN and CDR2 FVKESK. The CDR3 sequence is 15 residues long. Trimming removed 8 bases from V and 0 bases from J, with 15 bases in between. The CDR3 loop reads CASSTGRSSTDTQYF. Here the CDR3 DNA reads TGTGCCAGCTCCACCGGGAGATCTAGCACAGATACGCAGTATTTT.

This clone showed up just a few times. The chain uses TRBV29-1 and TRBJ2-3, with unresolved D. CDR1 SQVTM and CDR2 ANQGSEA come from the germline V gene. This CDR3 is 12 amino acids long. The germline V and J ends were trimmed by 7 bases and 2 bases, with 10 bases remaining between them. CDR3 residues: CSATSLTDTQYF. CDR3 DNA: TGCAGCGCTACTTCTCTCACAGATACGCAGTATTTT.

The chain links TRBV10-2 to TRBJ2-3, with D perhaps TRBD2 (7 bases). Trimming shortened V by 3 bases and J by 1 base, and 8 bases separated the two germline ends. Germline lookup yields CDR1 WSHSY and CDR2 SAAADI. The CDR3 has 14 amino acids. The CDR3 DNA reads as TGCGCCAGCAGTGACGGGGGGCGCACAGATACGCAGTATTTT. This gives the protein CASSDGGRTDTQYF.

Comments on this clone: A junction end diverges from the germline sequence, so it may reflect a read error. V gene TRBV7-9 combines with J gene TRBJ2-7; possible D gene TRBD1, 5 bases. The CDR3 is made up of 14 amino acids. The germline gives CDR1 SEHNR, CDR2 FQNEAQ (reference sequence). CDR3 sequence: CSSSLDTFSYEQYF. The CDR3 DNA follows: TGTTCCAGCAGCTTGGACACCTTCTCCTACGAGCAGTACTTC.

V is TRBV10-3 and J is TRBJ1-5; TRBD1 agrees at 11 bases. From germline, CDR1 is ENHRY and CDR2 SYGVKD. V gave up 4 bases and J gave up 9 bases; unmatched junction bases: 11. The CDR3 runs to 16 residues. The CDR3 bases are TGTGCCATCAGTGCGGGACAGGGGGTGTCCAATGTGCCCCAGCATTTT. This codes for CAISAGQGVSNVPQHF.

This clone was found once. The rearrangement joins TRBV27 to TRBJ2-3; D may be TRBD2 (6 bases). Germline CDR1 MNHEY, CDR2 SMNVEV (reference sequence). CDR3 size: 15 residues. The V end lost 5 bases, the J end lost 0 bases, and 12 bases lay between the germline ends. The CDR3 loop is CASSQRVTSTDTQYF. The CDR3 DNA reads as TGTGCCAGCAGTCAGCGGGTTACTAGCACAGATACGCAGTATTTT.

The chain employs TRBV9 and TRBJ2-5; 9 positions match TRBD1. The V segment lost 3 bases and the J segment 5 bases; nucleotides outside the gene matches: 8. The CDR3 sequence is 15 residues long. The germline V gene has CDR1 SGDLS and CDR2 YYNGEE. The CDR3 sequence is CASSARQGVIETQYF. The CDR3 DNA reads as TGTGCCAGCAGCGCCCGACAGGGGGTGATCGAGACCCAGTACTTC.

This clone has more than one count but fewer than ten. V usage is TRBV7-2 and J usage is TRBJ1-6, with D possibly TRBD1 on 6 matching bases. Deletions cut 0 bases from V and 8 bases from J, with 17 bases between. The germline V gene encodes CDR1 SGHTA and CDR2 FQGNSA. This CDR3 region has 17 residues. CDR3 nucleotides: TGTGCCAGCAGCTTAGCGAGACAGGCTTGGGATTATTCACCCCTCCACTTT. This translates into CASSLARQAWDYSPLHF. Supplemented by reference TRBV7-2 and TRBJ1-6, the full variable domain reads GAGVSQSPSNKVTEKGKDVELRCDPISGHTALYWYRQSLGQGLEFLIYFQGNSAPDKSGLPSDRFSAERTGGSVSTLTIQRTQQEDSAVYLCASSLARQAWDYSPLHFGNGTRLTVT.

There are a few counts of this clone. V and J are TRBV18 and TRBJ2-7; no clear D gene. The CDR3 sequence is 17 residues long. Trimming took off 3 bases at V and 5 bases at J, with 23 bases between the two ends. From germline, CDR1 is KGHSH and CDR2 LQKENI. The CDR3 sequence: CASSPWSVLSSRDEQYF. DNA of the CDR3: TGTGCCAGCTCACCGTGGTCGGTTCTCTCGAGTCGGGACGAGCAGTACTTC.

Only a few counts were recorded for this clone. The V gene is TRBV5-1, the J gene TRBJ1-1, with D perhaps matching TRBD1 (6 bases). Trimming removed 4 bases from V and 3 bases from J, with 13 bases in between. This CDR3 region has 14 residues. Per the germline V gene, CDR1 is SGHRS and CDR2 is YFSETQ. The chain's CDR3 is CASSPDGQYTEAFF. The CDR3 DNA reads as TGCGCCAGCAGCCCGGATGGACAGTACACTGAAGCTTTCTTT.

The chain uses TRBV7-2 and TRBJ2-7, with 7 bases lining up with TRBD2. The CDR3 contains 15 residues. The V gene's germline CDR1 is SGHTA and CDR2 FQGNSA. V shed 2 bases and J 5 bases; nucleotides not matched to a gene: 9. This chain's CDR3 is CASSLIPGGRHEQYF. Here the CDR3 DNA reads TGTGCCAGCAGCTTAATTCCGGGGGGTCGGCACGAGCAGTACTTC.

V and J are TRBV27 and TRBJ2-3; no clear D gene. The germline V gene encodes CDR1 MNHEY and CDR2 SMNVEV (reference sequence). The CDR3 sequence is 14 residues long. V was cut by 4 bases and J by 6 bases, with 14 bases left in between. CDR3 DNA: TGTGCCAGCAGTTCATACCCGAACGAGGATACGCAGTATTTT. Protein sequence: CASSSYPNEDTQYF.

This clone was counted a few times. The J gene is TRBJ1-1, the V gene TRBV25-1; 7 bases map to TRBD1. V gave up 4 bases and J gave up 7 bases; unmatched junction bases: 6. From germline, CDR1 is MGHDK and CDR2 SYGVNS. The CDR3 totals 13 residues. CDR3: CASSGNRGNEAFF. In DNA form, the CDR3 reads TGTGCCAGCAGTGGAAACAGGGGTAATGAAGCTTTCTTT.

This chain links TRBV19 with TRBJ1-5; 8 bases align to TRBD1. After removal of 9 bases from V and 7 bases from J, the junction contained 17 bases not matched to a gene. The CDR3 sequence is 16 residues long. CDR1 LNHDA and CDR2 SQIVND come from the germline V gene (reference sequence). CDR3 in amino acids: CASKSAGTGGGQPQHF. The DNA for the CDR3 is TGTGCCAGCAAATCTGCGGGTACAGGGGGAGGCCAGCCCCAGCATTTT.

The chain links TRBV6-5 to TRBJ1-1; a weak D match, TRBD1 (6 bases). The CDR3 extends over 12 amino acids. CDR1 and CDR2 (germline): MNHEY, SVGAGI. Trimming took 8 bases from V and 4 from J, leaving 11 bases between them. CDR3 loop: CASLRGGTEAFF. The CDR3 DNA is TGTGCCAGCCTAAGGGGGGGCACTGAAGCTTTCTTT.

The rearrangement joins TRBV6-5 to TRBJ2-1; possible D gene TRBD1, 5 bases. The V end lost 0 bases, the J end lost 15 bases, and 15 bases lay between the germline ends. CDR1 and CDR2 (germline): MNHEY, SVGAGI. The CDR3 is 13 amino acids. The chain's CDR3 is CASSYSSAGRLFF. In nucleotides, the CDR3 is TGTGCCAGCAGTTACTCTTCGGCAGGGCGTCTGTTCTTC.

This clone was seen only once. The chain joins TRBV6-5 to TRBJ1-4; TRBD1 matches 7 bases. The CDR3 length is 15 residues. Germline values: CDR1 MNHEY, CDR2 SVGAGI. V lost 0 bases, J lost 3 bases, and 1 base stayed unmatched. This CDR3 is CASSYSGQPNEKLFF. CDR3 DNA: TGTGCCAGCAGTTACTCGGGACAGCCTAATGAAAAACTGTTTTTT.

This chain uses TRBV15 with TRBJ2-5; no clear D gene. The closer fit of TRBJ2-7 to the DNA end suggests the J call may be wrong. This CDR3 comprises 16 residues. CDR1 and CDR2 (germline): LNHNV, YYDKDF (reference sequence). In DNA, the CDR3 is TGTGCCACCAGCAGAGATCCGGCACAGAGATCCTACGAGCAGTACTTC. Translating it yields CATSRDPAQRSYEQYF.

CDR3 coding DNA: TGTGCCAGCAGCCAAGACCTCCGTAATGAGCAGTTCTTC. Its translation is CASSQDLRNEQFF. The rearrangement links TRBV14 to TRBJ2-1; the D is unclear. CDR1 is SGHDN and CDR2 is FVKESK in the germline V gene. This CDR3 is built from 13 residues. V was clipped by 0 bases and J by 7 bases, with 7 bases between them.

The genes are TRBV5-5 and TRBJ1-5; D remains unclear. The CDR3 has 19 residues. Germline CDR1 reads SGHKS; CDR2 reads YYEKEE (reference sequence). Trimming cost V 0 bases and J 0 bases, with 19 bases left between them. This CDR3 reads CASSLVVTGTTYSNQPQHF. The CDR3 DNA is TGTGCCAGCAGCTTGGTTGTGACGGGAACCACCTATAGCAATCAGCCCCAGCATTTT.

This clone occurred a few times. This chain links TRBV10-3 with TRBJ1-5; no reliable D call. The CDR3 is 13 residues long. Trimming stripped 2 bases from V and 4 bases from J, with 6 bases between. Per germline, CDR1 ENHRY and CDR2 SYGVKD. In DNA form, the CDR3 reads TGTGCCATCAGTGAGGAGAGGAATCAGCCCCAGCATTTT. This codes for CAISEERNQPQHF.

V gene TRBV7-9 combines with J gene TRBJ2-3; 7 bases are shared with TRBD2. Trimming removed 5 bases from V and 1 base from J; junction bases left unmatched: 12. CDR3 length: 17 amino acids. CDR1 SEHNR and CDR2 FQNEAQ come from the germline V gene (reference sequence). CDR3 in DNA: TGTGCCAGCAGCACGACCTCGCCGAGCGGGGGCACAGATACGCAGTATTTT. It translates to CASSTTSPSGGTDTQYF.